This TCR beta chain was recovered during a study of blood T cell repertoires in COVID-19. Study-level background: The samples span acute and convalescent COVID-19 from the United States, Italy and Spain. Nucleic acid was either cDNA or gDNA, and it came from T cells, B-cell-depleted T cells, or PBMCs.

V shed 6 bases and J shed 0 bases, with 18 bases lying between them. Germline loops: CDR1 MNHEY, CDR2 SMNVEV (reference sequence). The CDR3 has 17 residues. Per the study methods: Amplification of reference gene primers was used by the study to estimate nucleated cell counts. Clones were sequenced by immunoSEQ multiplex PCR, and TCRdb holds only the in-frame ones, with some missing. That table furnishes V, J and clone size, whereas the DNA furnished D and trimming. The sample records around 700,000 clones, about 90% being singletons. The chain recombines TRBV27 with TRBJ1-3; D is uncertain. The origin of this receptor is a woman under 30 with acute or convalescent COVID-19. Specimen: peripheral blood. CDR3 sequence: CASSAVGSTLSGNTIYF. CDR3 sequence (DNA): TGTGCCAGCAGCGCGGTCGGCAGCACCCTCTCTGGAAACACCATATATTTT.